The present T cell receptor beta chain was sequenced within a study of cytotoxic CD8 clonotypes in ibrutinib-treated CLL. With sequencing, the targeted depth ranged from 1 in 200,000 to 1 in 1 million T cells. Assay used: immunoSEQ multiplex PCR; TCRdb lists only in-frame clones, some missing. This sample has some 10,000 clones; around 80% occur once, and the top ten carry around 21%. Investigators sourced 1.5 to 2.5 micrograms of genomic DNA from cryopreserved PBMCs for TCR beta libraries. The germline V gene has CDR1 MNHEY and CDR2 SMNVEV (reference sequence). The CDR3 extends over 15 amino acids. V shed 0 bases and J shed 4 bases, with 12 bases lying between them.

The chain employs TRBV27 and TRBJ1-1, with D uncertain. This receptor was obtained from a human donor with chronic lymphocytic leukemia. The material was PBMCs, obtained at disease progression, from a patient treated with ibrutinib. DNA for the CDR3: TGTGCCAGCAGTTTATCCATCCCCGCCCTCACTGAAGCTTTCTTT. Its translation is CASSLSIPALTEAFF.